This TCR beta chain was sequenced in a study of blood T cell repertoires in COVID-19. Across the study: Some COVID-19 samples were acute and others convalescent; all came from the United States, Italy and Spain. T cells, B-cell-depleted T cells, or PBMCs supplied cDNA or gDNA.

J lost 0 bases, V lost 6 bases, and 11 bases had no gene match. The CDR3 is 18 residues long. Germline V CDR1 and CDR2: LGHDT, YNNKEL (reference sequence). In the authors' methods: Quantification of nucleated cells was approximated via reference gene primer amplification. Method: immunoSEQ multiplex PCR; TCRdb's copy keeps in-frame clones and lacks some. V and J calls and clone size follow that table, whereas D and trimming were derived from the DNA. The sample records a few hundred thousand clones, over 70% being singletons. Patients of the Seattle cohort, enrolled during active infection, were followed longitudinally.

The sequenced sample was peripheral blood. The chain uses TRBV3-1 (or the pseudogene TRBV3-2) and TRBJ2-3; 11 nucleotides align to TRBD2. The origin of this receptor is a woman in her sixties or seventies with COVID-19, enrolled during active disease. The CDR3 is CASSLTGTSGFSTDTQYF. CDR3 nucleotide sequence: TGTGCCAGCAGTCTTACCGGGACTAGCGGTTTTAGCACAGATACGCAGTATTTT.